These 27 T cell receptor beta chains came from one sample sequenced in a study of T-cell memory formation after mild COVID-19. MiXCR, run by TCRdb on the 5' RACE reads, gives a single entry per CDR3 protein. Of about 170,000 distinct CDR3 sequences listed, 10% to 15% are singletons. Source material: PBMCs or a T cell subset sorted from them (not recorded which). Receptors were obtained from a man between 18 and 29 years old who had mild COVID-19 (a few samples of this study predate the infection). Cell type and time point are not known.

This clonotype was detected only a few times. This chain uses TRBV7-9 with TRBJ2-7; 10 bases agree with TRBD2. Trimming cost V 5 bases and J 5 bases; bases outside gene matches: 9. The CDR3 sequence is 15 residues long. Germline lookup yields CDR1 SEHNR and CDR2 FQNEAQ (reference sequence). The CDR3 nucleotides read TGTGCCAGCAGCAGGAGCGGGGGGGCCGGGAACGAGCAGTACGTC. Its translation: CASSRSGGAGNEQYV.

V and J are TRBV6-2 or TRBV6-3 and TRBJ2-1; 9 bases agree with TRBD2. In germline, CDR1 is MNHEY, CDR2 SVGEGT. J lost 8 bases, V lost 1 base, and 6 bases had no gene match. CDR3 length: 15 residues. The CDR3 nucleotides are TGTGCCAGCAGTTACTACCGGCGGGGGGGCGATGAGCAGTTCTTC. This gives the protein CASSYYRRGGDEQFF.

The V call is TRBV20-1, the J call TRBJ1-2; D gene unclear. Trimming removed 0 bases at V and 5 bases at J, with 13 bases between. There are 14 residues in the CDR3. CDR1 and CDR2 (germline): DFQATT, SNEGSKA (reference sequence). The CDR3 DNA sequence: TGCAGTGCTAGAGATCGATCAGGCTTATATGGCTACACCTTC. Its protein is CSARDRSGLYGYTF.

DNA for the CDR3: TGTGCCAGCAGCTCGGGACTGAGGAAGTATTTT. It is translated as CASSSGLRKYF. The rearrangement links TRBV7-3 to TRBJ2-3; possible D gene TRBD2, 6 bases. The CDR3 runs to 11 residues. V was clipped by 4 bases and J by 13 bases, with 12 bases between them. CDR1 and CDR2 (germline): SGHTA, FQGTGA. Based on the CDR3 plus reference TRBV7-3 and TRBJ2-3, the full variable domain is GAGVSQTPSNKVTEKGKYVELRCDPISGHTALYWYRQSLGQGPEFLIYFQGTGAADDSGLPNDRFFAVRPEGSVSTLKIQRTERGDSAVYLCASSSGLRKYFGPGTRLTVL.

V and J are TRBV11-2 and TRBJ1-1; D is unclear. CDR1 and CDR2 from the germline V gene are SGHAT and FQNNGV. The ends were cut back, 0 bases at V and 8 bases at J, with 10 bases in the middle. This CDR3 comprises 13 residues. Here the CDR3 reads CASSLDRVGEAFF. In DNA, the CDR3 is TGTGCCAGCAGCTTAGATCGGGTAGGAGAAGCTTTCTTT.

The V call is TRBV6-6, the J call TRBJ1-4; D not resolved. This CDR3 spans 15 amino acids. V was trimmed by 6 bases and J by 0 bases, leaving 11 bases between them. Germline loops: CDR1 MNHNY, CDR2 SVGAGI (reference sequence). As DNA, the CDR3 is TGTGCCAGCAGCGACAAGACTGCAACTAATGAAAAACTGTTTTTT. It yields the protein CASSDKTATNEKLFF.

V is TRBV5-1 and J is TRBJ2-3; D unresolved. This CDR3 region has 12 residues. Germline CDR1 reads SGHRS; CDR2 reads YFSETQ. V was clipped by 4 bases and J by 7 bases, with 10 bases between them. In DNA, the CDR3 is TGCGCCAGCAGCGCCCCCCCGAATACGCAGTATTTT. It yields the protein CASSAPPNTQYF.

This sequence joins TRBV7-2 and TRBJ2-4; tentative D call: TRBD2 (5 bases). The CDR3 is 16 residues long. CDR1 is SGHTA and CDR2 is FQGNSA in the germline V gene. V lost 3 bases and J 1 base, leaving 13 bases between the germline ends. The CDR3 protein is CASSFYGITAKNIQYF. DNA of the CDR3: TGTGCCAGCAGCTTTTACGGGATTACGGCCAAAAACATTCAGTACTTC.

The rearrangement uses TRBV6-6 and TRBJ2-2, with D tentatively TRBD2 (5 bases). V was shortened by 6 bases and J by 4 bases, with 12 bases between the two germline ends. Germline V gene sequence: CDR1 MNHNY, CDR2 SVGAGI (reference sequence). The CDR3 totals 14 residues. DNA of the CDR3: TGTGCCAGCAGAACCCAAGGGAGCACCGGGGAGCTGTTTTTT. Its protein product is CASRTQGSTGELFF.

There are a few counts of this clonotype. The chain couples TRBV9 to TRBJ1-2, with 7 bases that match TRBD1. Germline V gene lookup returns CDR1 SGDLS and CDR2 YYNGEE. CDR3 size: 12 residues. Trimming took 4 bases from V and 7 from J; bases not matched to a gene: 4. The CDR3 DNA reads TGTGCCAGCAGCCGAGGGGGCTCTGGCTACACCTTC. Translated, it gives CASSRGGSGYTF.

The J gene is TRBJ1-2, the V gene TRBV6-2 or TRBV6-3, with no clear D. The CDR3 is made up of 13 amino acids. The ends were cut back, 2 bases at V and 4 bases at J, with 8 bases in the middle. CDR1 is MNHEY and CDR2 is SVGEGT in the germline V gene. In DNA, the CDR3 is TGTGCCAGCAGTTACCAAGACCGCTATGGCTACACCTTC. Protein product: CASSYQDRYGYTF.

V and J are TRBV7-2 and TRBJ2-5; D is unclear. CDR3 size: 11 residues. The germline V gene encodes CDR1 SGHTA and CDR2 FQGNSA. Written as DNA, the CDR3 is TGTGACAGTAGCTTATTTTGGACCCAGTACTTC. The encoded protein is CDSSLFWTQYF.

This clonotype occurred a few times. The chain links TRBV5-1 to TRBJ2-5; 9 positions agree with TRBD1. Germline CDR1 reads SGHRS; CDR2 reads YFSETQ. With V trimmed by 0 bases and J by 4 bases, 4 bases remained unmatched. The CDR3 sequence is 15 residues long. CDR3: CASSLARQGVETQYF. In DNA, the CDR3 is TGCGCCAGCAGCTTGGCCCGACAGGGGGTAGAGACCCAGTACTTC.

This clonotype was detected many times. The chain combines TRBV6-6 with TRBJ1-2; the D gene is possibly TRBD1 (6 bases). Germline loops: CDR1 MNHNY, CDR2 SVGAGI (reference sequence). CDR3 length equals 14 residues. V shed 2 bases and J shed 3 bases, with 10 bases lying between them. The CDR3 loop is CASSYQQGYYGYTF. The CDR3 bases are TGTGCCAGCAGTTACCAACAGGGATACTATGGCTACACCTTC.

This chain joins TRBV7-2 and TRBJ2-1; 9 positions agree with TRBD1. The J segment lost 8 bases and the V segment lost 5 bases, leaving 7 bases of the junction unmatched. This CDR3 is 14 amino acids long. The germline V gene has CDR1 SGHTA and CDR2 FQGNSA. The CDR3 nucleotides are TGTGCCAGCAGCCCCCGTGGGACAGGGTATGAGCAGTTCTTC. Translated, it gives CASSPRGTGYEQFF. The full variable domain, its missing parts supplied by reference TRBV7-2 and TRBJ2-1, is GAGVSQSPSNKVTEKGKDVELRCDPISGHTALYWYRQSLGQGLEFLIYFQGNSAPDKSGLPSDRFSAERTGGSVSTLTIQRTQQEDSAVYLCASSPRGTGYEQFFGPGTRLTVL.

This clonotype was seen many times. The rearrangement joins TRBV18 to TRBJ2-3; D tentatively reads TRBD1 or TRBD2 (5 bases each). The CDR3 has 12 residues. CDR1 is KGHSH, CDR2 LQKENI, per germline. V was pared by 3 bases and J by 6 bases, with 7 bases between. CDR3 nucleotides: TGTGCCAGCTCACCGGGGGAGGATACGCAGTATTTT. Translation: CASSPGEDTQYF.

This chain links TRBV5-1 with TRBJ2-2; possibly TRBD2 for D (6 bases). Between the trimmed V and J ends, which lost 6 bases and 5 bases, there was a span of 23 bases. Per the germline V gene, CDR1 is SGHRS and CDR2 is YFSETQ. This CDR3 comprises 17 residues. CDR3: CASTSEPEGSGTGELFF. DNA of the CDR3: TGCGCCAGCACCTCCGAACCGGAGGGATCGGGGACCGGGGAGCTGTTTTTT.

The sample holds a few counts of this clonotype. This chain connects TRBV6-2 or TRBV6-3 to TRBJ1-5; D is uncertain. Germline V gives CDR1 MNHEY, CDR2 SVGEGT. V shed 5 bases and J shed 4 bases, with 9 bases lying between them. The CDR3 is 13 residues long. The CDR3 loop reads CASSPGRNQPQHF. The CDR3 DNA reads TGTGCCAGCAGTCCCGGCCGGAATCAGCCCCAGCATTTT.

This clonotype was detected only a few times. This sequence joins TRBV5-1 and TRBJ2-3; possibly TRBD2 for D (5 bases). Germline CDR1 SGHRS, CDR2 YFSETQ. The ends were cut back, 5 bases at V and 4 bases at J, with 14 bases in the middle. The CDR3 length is 14 residues. CDR3 bases: TGCGCCAGCAGTTCTGGGAGTAACCCAGATACGCAGTATTTT. Its translation is CASSSGSNPDTQYF.

This sequence joins TRBV5-1 and TRBJ1-1; D gene unclear. The germline V gene encodes CDR1 SGHRS and CDR2 YFSETQ. The ends were cut back, 0 bases at V and 0 bases at J, with 6 bases in the middle. This CDR3 comprises 14 residues. The CDR3 region is CASSLDSMNTEAFF. The CDR3 DNA is TGCGCCAGCAGCTTGGATTCCATGAACACTGAAGCTTTCTTT. Looking up the rest from reference TRBV5-1 and TRBJ1-1 gives the full variable domain: KAGVTQTPRYLIKTRGQQVTLSCSPISGHRSVSWYQQTPGQGLQFLFEYFSETQRNKGNFPGRFSGRQFSNSRSEMNVSTLELGDSALYLCASSLDSMNTEAFFGQGTRLTVV.

The V and J genes are TRBV6-2 or TRBV6-3 and TRBJ2-3; TRBD2 matches at 7 bases. There are 13 residues in the CDR3. Germline values: CDR1 MNHEY, CDR2 SVGEGT. J lost 4 bases, V lost 7 bases, and 5 bases had no gene match. The DNA of the CDR3 is TGTGCCAGCATCGCGGGGGAGGCAGATACGCAGTATTTT. Translation gives CASIAGEADTQYF.

This clonotype was counted a few times. The V call is TRBV14, the J call TRBJ2-7; D not resolved. Trimming shortened V by 2 bases and J by 9 bases, and 14 bases separated the two germline ends. Germline values: CDR1 SGHDN, CDR2 FVKESK. The CDR3 has 13 amino acids. CDR3: CASSQPGPKGQYV. Written as DNA, the CDR3 is TGTGCCAGCAGCCAACCGGGCCCCAAGGGGCAGTACGTC.

This clonotype showed up just a few times. The chain couples TRBV7-9 to TRBJ2-3; 15 bases align to TRBD2. Trimming took 5 bases from V and 6 from J; bases not matched to a gene: 9. CDR1 is SEHNR and CDR2 is FQNEAQ in the germline V gene (reference sequence). The CDR3 length is 17 residues. The CDR3 DNA follows: TGTGCCAGCAGCCCGGGACTAGCGGGGGGCGGTGAGGATACGCAGTATTTT. Translating gives CASSPGLAGGGEDTQYF.

Only a few counts were recorded for this clonotype. The V and J genes are TRBV5-1 and TRBJ1-1, with D possibly matching TRBD1 (6 bases). V was pared by 5 bases and J by 2 bases, with 16 bases between. Germline CDR1 and CDR2: SGHRS and YFSETQ. CDR3 length equals 15 residues. For the CDR3, the DNA is TGCGCCAGCAGTTCCGCGGGACATACCAACACTGAAGCTTTCTTT. Protein: CASSSAGHTNTEAFF.

The V call is TRBV7-9, the J call TRBJ1-1; D is unresolved. The CDR3 loop spans 15 amino acids. Per germline, CDR1 SEHNR and CDR2 FQNEAQ (reference sequence). The ends were cut back, 7 bases at V and 2 bases at J, with 17 bases in the middle. DNA of the CDR3: TGTGCCAGCACCCGAAATTGGGCAAGTAACACTGAAGCTTTCTTT. Its translation: CASTRNWASNTEAFF.

This clonotype was seen at least ten times. V gene TRBV27 combines with J gene TRBJ1-1; TRBD1 matches at 11 bases. This CDR3 comprises 15 residues. J gave up 6 bases and V 2 bases, and 5 bases lay outside the gene matches. Germline V gene lookup returns CDR1 MNHEY and CDR2 SMNVEV (reference sequence). CDR3 protein: CASSLRDRGMPEAFF. As DNA, the CDR3 is TGTGCCAGCAGTTTACGGGACAGGGGGATGCCTGAAGCTTTCTTT.

V usage is TRBV20-1 and J usage is TRBJ2-5; 9 bases line up with TRBD1. Germline V gene sequence: CDR1 DFQATT, CDR2 SNEGSKA (reference sequence). Trimming at V came to 3 bases and at J to 6 bases, leaving 8 bases not matched to a gene. The CDR3 contains 14 residues. The CDR3, as DNA: TGCAGTGCTAGGGACAGGGGTGGTTTAAAGACCCAGTACTTC. Translation gives CSARDRGGLKTQYF.